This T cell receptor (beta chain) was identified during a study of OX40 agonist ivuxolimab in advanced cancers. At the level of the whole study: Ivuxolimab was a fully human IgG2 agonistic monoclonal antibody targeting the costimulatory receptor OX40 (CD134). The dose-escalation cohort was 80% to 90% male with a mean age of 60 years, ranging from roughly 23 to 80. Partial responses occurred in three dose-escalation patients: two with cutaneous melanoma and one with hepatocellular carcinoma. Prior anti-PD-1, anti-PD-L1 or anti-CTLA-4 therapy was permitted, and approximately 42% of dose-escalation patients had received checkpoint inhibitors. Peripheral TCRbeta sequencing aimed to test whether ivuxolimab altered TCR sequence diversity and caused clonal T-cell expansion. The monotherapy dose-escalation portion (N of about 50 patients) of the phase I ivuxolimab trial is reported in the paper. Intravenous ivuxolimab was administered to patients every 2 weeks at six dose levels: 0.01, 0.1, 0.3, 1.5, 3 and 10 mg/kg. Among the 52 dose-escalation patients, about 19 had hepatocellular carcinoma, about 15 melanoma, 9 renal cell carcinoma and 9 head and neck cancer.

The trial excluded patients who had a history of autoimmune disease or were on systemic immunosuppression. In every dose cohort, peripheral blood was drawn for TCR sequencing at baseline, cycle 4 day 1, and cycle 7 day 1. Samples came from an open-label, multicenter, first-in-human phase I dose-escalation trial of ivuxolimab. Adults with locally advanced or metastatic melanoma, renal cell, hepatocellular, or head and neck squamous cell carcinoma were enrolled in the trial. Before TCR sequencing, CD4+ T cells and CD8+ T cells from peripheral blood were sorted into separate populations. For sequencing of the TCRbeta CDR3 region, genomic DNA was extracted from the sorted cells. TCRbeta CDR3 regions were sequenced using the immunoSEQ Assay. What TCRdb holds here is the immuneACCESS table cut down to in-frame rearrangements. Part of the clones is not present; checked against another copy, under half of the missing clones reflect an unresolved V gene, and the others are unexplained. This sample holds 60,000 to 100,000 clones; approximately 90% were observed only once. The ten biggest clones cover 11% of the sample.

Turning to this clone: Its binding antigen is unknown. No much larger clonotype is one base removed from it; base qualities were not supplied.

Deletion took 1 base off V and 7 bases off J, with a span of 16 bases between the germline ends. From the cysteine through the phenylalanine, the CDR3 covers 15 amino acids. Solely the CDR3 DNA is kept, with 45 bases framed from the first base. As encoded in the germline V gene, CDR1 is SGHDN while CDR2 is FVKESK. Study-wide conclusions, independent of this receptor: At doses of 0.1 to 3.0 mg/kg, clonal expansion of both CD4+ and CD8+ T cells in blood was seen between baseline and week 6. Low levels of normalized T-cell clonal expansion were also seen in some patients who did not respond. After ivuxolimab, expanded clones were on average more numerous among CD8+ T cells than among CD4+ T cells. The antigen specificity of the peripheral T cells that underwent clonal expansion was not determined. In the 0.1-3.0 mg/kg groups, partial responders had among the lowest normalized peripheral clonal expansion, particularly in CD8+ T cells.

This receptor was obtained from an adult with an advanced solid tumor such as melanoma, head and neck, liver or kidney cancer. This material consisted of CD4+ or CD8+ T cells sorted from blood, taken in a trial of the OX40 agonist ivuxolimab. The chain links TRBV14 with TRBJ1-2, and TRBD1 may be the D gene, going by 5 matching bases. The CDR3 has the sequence CASSQALDNSGGYTF. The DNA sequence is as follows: TGTGCCAGCAGCCAAGCTTTGGACAATTCCGGTGGCTACACCTTC.